The entry below describes one T cell receptor (beta chain). Its antigen remains unidentified. TCRdb re-called the RT-PCR reads with MiXCR, one entry per CDR3 protein. Here the sample spans more than 150,000 distinct CDR3 sequences, about 9.3% being singletons. This record comes from a study of response to subunit inactivated influenza vaccine. Study conclusions and caveats: T cells newly recruited by each seasonal influenza vaccination are few, the authors suggested.

The specimen was non-naive T cells sorted from PBMCs, collected on the day of vaccination. The receptor comes from a man aged 50 to 60 who received an inactivated influenza vaccine.

CDR3 region: CSTIHSNYGYTF. The DNA for the CDR3 is TGCAGTACAATTCATTCTAACTATGGCTACACCTTC. The rearrangement uses TRBV20-1 and TRBJ1-2; D remains ambiguous. Per germline, CDR1 DFQATT and CDR2 SNEGSKA (reference sequence). CDR3 size: 12 residues. Trimming removed 8 bases at V and 0 bases at J, with 10 bases between.